Detailed here is one TCR beta chain. What it binds is unknown. Trimming took 5 bases from V and 5 from J, leaving 10 bases between them. The CDR3 sequence is 13 residues long. CDR1 and CDR2 from the germline V gene are SGHTA and FQGTGA. This entry comes from a study of immune evolution from preneoplasia to lung adenocarcinoma. Overall study context: HLA loss of heterozygosity: around 6.5% AIS, about 15% MIA, around 35% ADC, none AAH.

TCRdb keeps only in-frame clones here, not all; method: immunoSEQ multiplex PCR. The table has 8,400 or so clones, under 90% seen once; the top ten hold around 8%. Broader study findings: Later-stage lesions seemingly showed higher T cell density and diversity than normal lung. Top clone share appeared to fall from AAH through AIS, MIA, adenocarcinoma.

Source material: FFPE invasive lung adenocarcinoma tissue. The chain links TRBV7-3 to TRBJ2-1; maybe TRBD2 (5 bases). The clonotype originates from a person aged 50-59 years with lung adenocarcinoma. This CDR3 reads CASSLADHNEQFF. The CDR3 DNA is TGTGCCAGCAGCCTAGCCGATCACAATGAGCAGTTCTTC.